This T cell receptor (beta chain) originates from a study of shared clonotypes between healthy human individuals. Trimming removed 2 bases at V and 2 bases at J, with 11 bases between. Germline V gene sequence: CDR1 SGHRS, CDR2 YFSETQ. This CDR3 is 15 amino acids long. Some clones are missing from TCRdb's copy, which holds only in-frame ones; the method was immunoSEQ multiplex PCR. The sample carries roughly 1,800,000 clones, around 96% recorded once. Positively selected for CCR7, the CD45RO-negative cells used as naive CD8 cells excluded terminally differentiated effector memory CD45RA+ cells. Findings and limits, study-wide: Generally, naive subsets came out with larger estimated richness than memory subsets.

Worth noting for this clone: Its antigen remains unidentified.

J is TRBJ1-5 and V is TRBV5-1; the D gene is possibly TRBD1 (5 bases). This sequence originates from a man between 18 and 35 years old in good health. Material for sequencing was naive CD8+ T cells sorted from blood. The CDR3 nucleotides are TGCGCCAGCAGCTTTAGCGGGGCGGGCAATCAGCCCCAGCATTTT. Residues: CASSFSGAGNQPQHF.